This T cell receptor (beta chain) originates from a study of blood T cell repertoires in COVID-19. Measured with immunoSEQ multiplex PCR; TCRdb has only the in-frame clones, and not every one. The sample lists about 40,000 clones; around nine tenths were seen once. The CDR3 totals 15 residues. Germline assignment: CDR1 MNHNS and CDR2 SASEGT. V dropped 0 bases and J dropped 7; count of bases not matched to a gene: 7. This chain links TRBV6-1 with TRBJ1-2; TRBD1 matches at 8 bases. The sequence came from a human donor in a cohort sampled during active COVID-19. Sequenced: peripheral blood. The CDR3, as DNA: TGTGCCAGCAGTGAAGCGCAGGGGGCGCAGTCTGGCTACACCTTC. Translation gives CASSEAQGAQSGYTF.